Listed here are 23 T cell receptor beta chains from one sample, sequenced in a study of beta chain features in type 1 diabetes. These receptors' targets are unknown. Findings and caveats of the study: Moderate but significant shortening of TCRB CDR3s was recorded in all four CD4+ subsets from Type 1 diabetes patients.

Investigators reverse transcribed all isolated RNA, so they sequenced expressed TCRB transcripts. This table comes from immunoSEQ multiplex PCR, and its TCRdb copy is limited to in-frame clones, with some not included. Here the sample spans under 300,000 clones, around 22% being singletons. The sample taken for sequencing was naive CD4+ T cells from blood. These receptors came from a woman in her twenties or thirties with type 1 diabetes.

The chain couples TRBV30 to TRBJ1-2; D gene ambiguous. The CDR3 totals 14 residues. The V gene's germline CDR1 is GTSNPN and CDR2 SVGIG (reference sequence). Trimming took 3 bases from V and 3 from J, leaving 14 bases between them. CDR3 region: CAWRPPGIDYGYTF. The CDR3, as DNA: TGTGCCTGGAGGCCCCCGGGGATCGACTATGGCTACACCTTC.

This clone has a handful of counts. J is TRBJ2-1 and V is TRBV21-1; the table calls TRBD1, which could not be checked here. TRBV21-1 is flagged as a pseudogene. The CDR3 has 16 residues. DNA for the CDR3: TGTGCCAGCAGCAAACTTGGGCAGAATAAACTCTATGAGCAGTTCTTC. Residues: CASSKLGQNKLYEQFF.

This clone has a handful of counts. This rearrangement joins TRBV6-5 to TRBJ1-4; TRBD1 agrees at 8 bases. Trimming cost V 6 bases and J 8 bases; bases outside gene matches: 8. The CDR3 runs 14 residues. Germline loops: CDR1 MNHEY, CDR2 SVGAGI. Here the CDR3 reads CASRPDRGREKLFF. Here the CDR3 DNA reads TGTGCCAGCAGACCCGACAGGGGAAGAGAAAAACTGTTTTTT.

V and J are TRBV6-6 and TRBJ2-7, with D possibly being TRBD2 (5 bases). CDR1 MNHNY and CDR2 SVGAGI come from the germline V gene (reference sequence). Trimming took 8 bases from V and 3 from J, leaving 17 bases between them. The CDR3 contains 14 residues. The chain's CDR3 is CASRLTGNLYEQYF. CDR3 nucleotides: TGTGCCAGCCGGCTTACGGGAAACCTCTACGAGCAGTACTTC.

This clone has only a few counts. The chain has TRBV7-9 and TRBJ2-4; 9 nucleotides line up with TRBD1. This CDR3 has 14 amino acids. Germline values: CDR1 SEHNR, CDR2 FQNEAQ (reference sequence). V shed 5 bases, J shed 6 bases, and the junction held 5 bases outside the gene matches. This CDR3 is CASSTGTGRNIQYF. In DNA form, the CDR3 reads TGTGCCAGCAGCACCGGGACAGGGAGAAACATTCAGTACTTC.

This clone appeared a single time. The chain joins TRBV28 to TRBJ1-2; no reliable D call. This CDR3 is built from 16 residues. V lost 5 bases and J 3 bases, leaving 19 bases between the germline ends. Germline CDR1 MDHEN, CDR2 SYDVKM. Written as DNA, the CDR3 is TGTGCCAGCAGTCTTCCACTACGACCGGCAGACTATGGCTACACCTTC. It translates to CASSLPLRPADYGYTF.

This sequence joins TRBV5-1 and TRBJ1-1; D is perhaps TRBD1 (5 bases). CDR3 length: 13 residues. The V end lost 4 bases, the J end lost 7 bases, and 14 bases lay between the germline ends. Per germline, CDR1 SGHRS and CDR2 YFSETQ. CDR3 in DNA: TGCGCCAGCAGCGAAGGGGCATTCGATGAAGCTTTCTTT. Residues: CASSEGAFDEAFF. The full variable domain, in which reference TRBV5-1 and TRBJ1-1 provide the parts outside the CDR3, is KAGVTQTPRYLIKTRGQQVTLSCSPISGHRSVSWYQQTPGQGLQFLFEYFSETQRNKGNFPGRFSGRQFSNSRSEMNVSTLELGDSALYLCASSEGAFDEAFFGQGTRLTVV.

This clone came up a few times. The rearrangement uses TRBV29-1 and TRBJ2-1; 13 nucleotides line up with TRBD2. Germline CDR1 and CDR2: SQVTM and ANQGSEA. The V segment lost 7 bases and the J segment 10 bases; nucleotides outside the gene matches: 10. CDR3 length: 14 amino acids. The CDR3 nucleotides are TGCAGCGGGGAGGGCGGACTAGCGGGAGAAGAGCAGTTCTTC. This gives the protein CSGEGGLAGEEQFF.

The J gene is TRBJ2-7, the V gene TRBV5-6, with TRBD2 as a possible D gene (6 bases). The CDR3 consists of 14 residues. The V and J ends lost 0 bases and 6 bases respectively, with 13 bases between them. Germline CDR1 SGHDT, CDR2 YYEEEE. The CDR3 sequence: CASSLGPGVFEQYF. Written as DNA, the CDR3 is TGTGCCAGCAGCTTGGGGCCGGGAGTTTTCGAGCAGTACTTC.

V usage is TRBV29-1 and J usage is TRBJ2-1, with D possibly being TRBD2 (6 bases). V lost 3 bases to trimming and J lost 5 bases, with 11 bases between them. In germline, CDR1 is SQVTM, CDR2 ANQGSEA. The CDR3 loop spans 13 amino acids. The DNA for the CDR3 is TGCAGCGTTGAGGGTCTAGCGAACAATGAGCAGTTCTTC. Its translation is CSVEGLANNEQFF.

V gene TRBV5-6 combines with J gene TRBJ1-1, with 7 bases matching TRBD1. Trimming at V came to 3 bases and at J to 1 base, leaving 3 bases not matched to a gene. CDR1 SGHDT and CDR2 YYEEEE come from the germline V gene. The CDR3 has 14 amino acids. CDR3 in amino acids: CASSSGTENTEAFF. DNA for the CDR3: TGTGCCAGCAGCTCAGGGACAGAGAACACTGAAGCTTTCTTT.

The CDR3 coding sequence is TGCAGTGCTCAACGCGATCAGCCCCAGCATTTT. Encoded protein: CSAQRDQPQHF. The rearrangement joins TRBV20-1 to TRBJ1-5; D is uncertain. The V and J ends lost 5 bases and 5 bases respectively, with 7 bases between them. Germline CDR1 and CDR2: DFQATT and SNEGSKA (reference sequence). The CDR3 runs to 11 residues.

In this sample, this clone turned up a few times. The chain employs TRBV28 and TRBJ1-2; 9 bases map to TRBD1. V shed 6 bases, J shed 4 bases, and the junction held 6 bases outside the gene matches. CDR1 and CDR2 (germline): MDHEN, SYDVKM. The CDR3 is 14 amino acids. The CDR3 spells CASRTGTGSYGYTF. CDR3 in DNA: TGTGCCAGCAGGACCGGGACAGGGTCCTATGGCTACACCTTC.

A note on this clone: Other nucleotide sequences from this sample produce the same CDR3. This chain links TRBV29-1 with TRBJ2-5, with D tentatively TRBD2 (5 bases). The CDR3 covers 12 residues. Germline loops: CDR1 SQVTM, CDR2 ANQGSEA. V was cut by 4 bases and J by 2 bases, with 8 bases left in between. The DNA of the CDR3 is TGCAGCGTTGGTCCGGGGCAAGAGACCCAGTACTTC. Amino acids: CSVGPGQETQYF.

The V and J genes are TRBV9 and TRBJ2-1, with 13 positions matching TRBD2. From germline, CDR1 is SGDLS and CDR2 YYNGEE. The V segment lost 3 bases and the J segment 9 bases; nucleotides outside the gene matches: 12. There are 17 residues in the CDR3. The CDR3 region has the DNA TGTGCCAGCAGCGAGGGACCAGGACTAGCGGGAGTGGGTGAGCAGTTCTTC. Its protein product is CASSEGPGLAGVGEQFF.

The V gene is TRBV5-4, the J gene TRBJ2-1, with D maybe TRBD2 (6 bases). From germline, CDR1 is SGHNT and CDR2 YYREEE (reference sequence). This CDR3 has 14 residues. The V gene lost 5 bases and the J gene lost 3 bases, with 12 bases spanning the gap. CDR3 coding DNA: TGTGCCAGCAGTCCAAGACTAGACTACAATGAGCAGTTCTTC. It specifies CASSPRLDYNEQFF.

The chain has TRBV30 and TRBJ2-2; maybe TRBD2 (7 bases). Trimming shortened V by 4 bases and J by 0 bases, and 12 bases separated the two germline ends. Germline V lookup: CDR1 GTSNPN, CDR2 SVGIG (reference sequence). The length of the CDR3 is 15 residues. This chain's CDR3 is CAWNRGGANTGELFF. CDR3 coding DNA: TGTGCCTGGAATAGGGGGGGGGCGAACACCGGGGAGCTGTTTTTT.

J is TRBJ2-7 and V is TRBV29-1; D perhaps matches TRBD2 (6 bases). V was shortened by 7 bases and J by 4 bases, with 17 bases between the two germline ends. The CDR3 loop spans 13 amino acids. Germline V lookup: CDR1 SQVTM, CDR2 ANQGSEA. The CDR3 reads CSASPGVKYEQYF. The CDR3 DNA is TGCAGCGCCTCCCCGGGGGTTAAGTACGAGCAGTACTTC.

The chain employs TRBV18 and TRBJ2-7; D remains unclear. Germline lookup yields CDR1 KGHSH and CDR2 LQKENI. V dropped 6 bases and J dropped 3 bases, with 9 bases sitting between them. The CDR3 length is 12 residues. CDR3 sequence: CASSLDGYEQYF. As DNA, the CDR3 is TGTGCCAGCTCTCTAGACGGCTACGAGCAGTACTTC.

The chain links TRBV28 to TRBJ2-7; TRBD2 is a possible D gene (6 bases). From germline, CDR1 is MDHEN and CDR2 SYDVKM. V lost 5 bases to trimming and J lost 2 bases, with 10 bases between them. This CDR3 contains 13 residues. DNA for the CDR3: TGTGCCAGCAGTCTCGGACTAACCTACGAGCAGTACTTC. It encodes CASSLGLTYEQYF.

This rearrangement joins TRBV15 to TRBJ2-7, with 7 positions matching TRBD2. Germline V gene lookup returns CDR1 LNHNV and CDR2 YYDKDF (reference sequence). CDR3 length: 15 amino acids. After removal of 8 bases from V and 2 bases from J, the junction contained 12 bases not matched to a gene. The CDR3 loop is CATRGGAGVPYEQYF. DNA of the CDR3: TGTGCCACCCGGGGTGGGGCGGGAGTCCCCTACGAGCAGTACTTC.

This sequence joins TRBV14 and TRBJ1-2; no firm D call. CDR1 is SGHDN and CDR2 is FVKESK in the germline V gene. This CDR3 comprises 15 residues. The V and J ends lost 0 bases and 3 bases respectively, with 11 bases between them. DNA for the CDR3: TGTGCCAGCAGCCAAGATGCGCCGGGGTACTATGGCTACACCTTC. This translates into CASSQDAPGYYGYTF.

The gene calls are TRBV7-2 and TRBJ2-5; D remains ambiguous. The V and J ends lost 5 bases and 2 bases respectively, with 12 bases between them. CDR1 is SGHTA and CDR2 is FQGNSA in the germline V gene. The CDR3 covers 14 residues. The CDR3 sequence: CASSGSHYQETQYF. Here the CDR3 DNA reads TGTGCCAGCAGCGGCAGTCATTATCAAGAGACCCAGTACTTC.